This T cell receptor (beta chain) was sequenced during a study of response to subunit inactivated influenza vaccine. Findings of the study overall: Seasonal influenza vaccination, on each occasion, was suggested by the authors to recruit few new T cells.

TCRdb re-derived calls from the RT-PCR reads in MiXCR, one entry per CDR3 protein. Of 700,000 to 900,000 distinct CDR3 sequences listed, 21% were seen once; the top ten hold roughly 10%. Note on this clonotype: The antigen remains unidentified.

CDR1 SGHRS and CDR2 YFSETQ come from the germline V gene. This CDR3 has 16 amino acids. J was trimmed by 5 bases and V by 7 bases; bases with no gene match: 17. This specimen consisted of PBMCs from blood, obtained around 5 days after vaccination. The chain recombines TRBV5-1 with TRBJ2-5, with 7 bases aligning to TRBD1. This receptor was identified in a man aged 50 to 60 who received an inactivated influenza vaccine. CDR3 sequence: CASVIPFKGQRETQYF. For the CDR3, the DNA is TGCGCCAGCGTAATCCCCTTTAAGGGACAGCGGGAGACCCAGTACTTC.